The 8 T cell receptor beta chains reported below all come from one sample, sequenced in a study of Ad26.COV2.S vaccination and SARS-CoV-2 variants. Treatment reported: some 20 received Ad26.COV2.S at low or high dose, single or two shots; 5 received placebo; per-sample allocation not given. Collection of samples fell on day 63 after the first vaccine or placebo injection. Here immunoSEQ multiplex PCR was the method, and the copy in TCRdb shows in-frame clones only, minus some. The sample records more than 300,000 clones, over 80% being singletons. The sample was peripheral blood, taken in a trial of Ad26.COV2.S vaccine versus placebo. These receptors all stem from a person between 18 and 59 years old who received the Ad26.COV2.S COVID-19 vaccine or a placebo.

This clone was recorded a few times. The rearrangement joins TRBV30 to TRBJ2-7; 8 bases fit TRBD2. This CDR3 is 15 amino acids long. Germline V gene lookup returns CDR1 GTSNPN and CDR2 SVGIG (reference sequence). J gave up 5 bases and V 0 bases, and 9 bases lay outside the gene matches. The CDR3 region is CAWSVGAGEGDEQYF. The DNA of the CDR3 is TGTGCCTGGAGTGTAGGAGCGGGGGAAGGCGACGAGCAGTACTTC.

The rearrangement joins TRBV7-9 to TRBJ2-7; D is ambiguous. Germline V gene sequence: CDR1 SEHNR, CDR2 FQNEAQ (reference sequence). This CDR3 spans 14 amino acids. V was pared by 0 bases and J by 3 bases, with 9 bases between. CDR3 in DNA: TGTGCCAGCAGCTTAGCGGTCAGAGACTACGAGCAGTACTTC. This translates into CASSLAVRDYEQYF. The complete variable domain, with remaining parts taken from reference TRBV7-9 and TRBJ2-7, reads DTGVSQNPRHKITKRGQNVTFRCDPISEHNRLYWYRQTLGQGPEFLTYFQNEAQLEKSRLLSDRFSAERPKGSFSTLEIQRTEQGDSAMYLCASSLAVRDYEQYFGPGTRLTVT.

The rearrangement links TRBV7-2 to TRBJ2-4, with a tentative D call TRBD1 (5 bases). Deletions cut 1 base from V and 6 bases from J, with 16 bases between. The CDR3 extends over 16 amino acids. Looked up from germline, CDR1 is SGHTA and CDR2 is FQGNSA. This CDR3 reads CASSLVTGQGRNIQYF. Here the CDR3 DNA reads TGTGCCAGCAGCTTAGTCACAGGTCAGGGTAGAAACATTCAGTACTTC.

The chain has TRBV28 and TRBJ1-1; D remains ambiguous. Per the germline V gene, CDR1 is MDHEN and CDR2 is SYDVKM. The CDR3 is 14 amino acids. The V end was cut by 2 bases, the J end by 7 bases, with 14 bases between. The CDR3 DNA follows: TGTGCCAGCAGTTTAGGACTCTCACGTTTTGAAGCTTTCTTT. This sequence encodes CASSLGLSRFEAFF.

The chain recombines TRBV14 with TRBJ2-5; 8 nucleotides align to TRBD1. Germline values: CDR1 SGHDN, CDR2 FVKESK. With 1 base clipped from V and 4 bases from J, the junction kept 2 bases outside the gene matches. This CDR3 is 14 amino acids long. CDR3 bases: TGTGCCAGCAGCCAAGCAGGGGGCAGAGAGACCCAGTACTTC. Translated, it gives CASSQAGGRETQYF.

This chain links TRBV28 with TRBJ1-4, with 9 bases that match TRBD1. V dropped 6 bases and J dropped 4; count of bases not matched to a gene: 12. This CDR3 is built from 17 residues. Germline V gene data show CDR1 as MDHEN and CDR2 as SYDVKM. CDR3 residues: CASRIPGQGIGNEKLFF. The CDR3 DNA sequence: TGTGCCAGCAGAATACCGGGACAGGGAATCGGTAATGAAAAACTGTTTTTT. The whole variable domain, filled in from reference TRBV28 and TRBJ1-4, reads DVKVTQSSRYLVKRTGEKVFLECVQDMDHENMFWYRQDPGLGLRLIYFSYDVKMKEKGDIPEGYSVSREKKERFSLILESASTNQTSMYLCASRIPGQGIGNEKLFFGSGTQLSVL.

The chain has TRBV4-2 and TRBJ2-7; TRBD2 matches at 8 bases. Per germline, CDR1 LGHNA and CDR2 YNFKEQ. The V segment lost 3 bases and the J segment 5 bases; nucleotides outside the gene matches: 15. This CDR3 has 17 residues. CDR3: CASSQTSDRGGRHEQYF. Written as DNA, the CDR3 is TGTGCCAGCAGCCAGACCTCCGACCGGGGGGGCCGTCACGAGCAGTACTTC.

The V gene is TRBV5-4, the J gene TRBJ1-2; D call uncertain. V was cut by 4 bases and J by 3 bases, with 16 bases left in between. From germline, CDR1 is SGHNT and CDR2 YYREEE (reference sequence). The CDR3 is made up of 15 amino acids. CDR3 in DNA: TGTGCCAGCAGCCCGGTTGGACGGAACTACTATGGCTACACCTTC. It is translated as CASSPVGRNYYGYTF.